The entry that follows covers one T cell receptor beta chain sequence. Its target is not known. V was cut by 5 bases and J by 1 base, with 13 bases left in between. The length of the CDR3 is 15 residues. Germline CDR1 is SGHTA and CDR2 is FQGNSA. The protocol was immunoSEQ multiplex PCR, while the TCRdb copy is restricted to in-frame clones and leaves out a portion. This table holds 6,000 to 7,500 clones, 71% found once. These data come from a study of chemoradiotherapy in HPV16-positive cancers. Study-level results: Only two HPV16-positive patients supplied the functional HPV-specificity definition. Candidate HPV-specific clones and E7-related TCR motifs grew in tumor during treatment.

Samples were taken several times over chemoradiotherapy. The clonotype was recovered from a human donor with HPV-associated anogenital cancer. The material was tumor tissue, obtained from a patient who underwent chemoradiotherapy. The chain recombines TRBV7-2 with TRBJ2-3; the D is unclear. CDR3 protein: CASSAINSGTDTQYF. DNA for the CDR3: TGTGCCAGCAGCGCTATCAACTCTGGCACAGATACGCAGTATTTT.